The present T cell receptor (beta chain) was sequenced within a study of blood T cell repertoires in COVID-19. About the study: There were acute and convalescent COVID-19 samples, and they came from the United States, Italy and Spain. The cDNA or gDNA used as material had been derived from T cells, B-cell-depleted T cells, or PBMCs.

With V trimmed by 4 bases and J by 3 bases, 9 bases remained unmatched. Germline CDR1 reads SGHRS; CDR2 reads YFSETQ. CDR3 length equals 15 residues. This clone has more than one count but fewer than ten. Clones were sequenced by immunoSEQ multiplex PCR, and TCRdb holds only the in-frame ones, with some missing. The sample yields 150,000 to 200,000 clones, approximately 89% seen once. The receptor's source is a young woman with acute or convalescent COVID-19. The sequenced sample consisted of peripheral blood. The genes are TRBV5-1 and TRBJ2-7, with 8 bases fitting TRBD2. CDR3 in amino acids: CASSTLIGRVYEQYF. In DNA, the CDR3 is TGCGCCAGCAGCACCTTGATCGGGAGGGTCTACGAGCAGTACTTC.